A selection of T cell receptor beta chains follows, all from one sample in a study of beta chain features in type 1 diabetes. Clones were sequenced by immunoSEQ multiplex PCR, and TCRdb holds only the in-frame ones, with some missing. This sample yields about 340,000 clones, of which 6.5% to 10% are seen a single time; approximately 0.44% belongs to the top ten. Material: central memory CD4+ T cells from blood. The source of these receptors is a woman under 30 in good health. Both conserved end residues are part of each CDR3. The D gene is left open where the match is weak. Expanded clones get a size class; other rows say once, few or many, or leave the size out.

cdr3_aa: CASSFRGLSTDTQYF
cdr3_nt: TGTGCCAGCAGTTTCAGGGGACTAAGCACAGATACGCAGTATTTT
d_call: -
clone_size: -
v_call: TRBV7-3
j_call: TRBJ2-3

cdr3_aa: CASSLASGGGQGTQYF
cdr3_nt: TGTGCCAGCAGCTTAGCTAGCGGAGGGGGCCAGGGGACCCAGTACTTC
d_call: -
clone_size: -
v_call: TRBV7-9
j_call: TRBJ2-5

cdr3_aa: CASSGQPTTQYF
cdr3_nt: TGTGCCAGCAGTGGGCAGCCGACCACCCAGTACTTC
d_call: -
clone_size: -
v_call: TRBV2
j_call: TRBJ2-5

cdr3_aa: CASSYVGGSNEQYF
cdr3_nt: TGTGCCAGCAGTTATGTGGGCGGGAGCAACGAGCAGTACTTC
d_call: TRBD2
clone_size: -
v_call: TRBV6-5
j_call: TRBJ2-7

cdr3_aa: CASRSDTYSYNEQFF
cdr3_nt: TGTGCCAGCAGGTCGGACACATACTCCTACAATGAGCAGTTCTTC
d_call: -
clone_size: -
v_call: TRBV6-5
j_call: TRBJ2-1

cdr3_aa: CASSPNRGRPQHF
cdr3_nt: TGTGCCAGCAGCCCGAACAGGGGTCGGCCCCAGCATTTT
d_call: TRBD1
clone_size: few
v_call: TRBV28
j_call: TRBJ1-5

cdr3_aa: CASSYRGSNQPQHF
cdr3_nt: TGTGCCAGCAGTTACAGGGGAAGCAATCAGCCCCAGCATTTT
d_call: -
clone_size: -
v_call: TRBV6-6
j_call: TRBJ1-5

cdr3_aa: CASSQGRQTSLYGYTF
cdr3_nt: TGCGCCAGCAGCCAAGGACGACAGACTAGCCTATATGGCTACACCTTC
d_call: -
clone_size: many
v_call: TRBV4-3
j_call: TRBJ1-2

cdr3_aa: CASSPRTSGNTDTQYF
cdr3_nt: TGTGCCAGCAGCCCGAGGACTAGCGGGAACACAGATACGCAGTATTTT
d_call: TRBD2
clone_size: few
v_call: TRBV4-2
j_call: TRBJ2-3

cdr3_aa: CASSLYGGVGTGELFF
cdr3_nt: TGTGCCAGCAGCTTATACGGGGGCGTTGGCACCGGGGAGCTGTTTTTT
d_call: -
clone_size: -
v_call: TRBV7-3
j_call: TRBJ2-2

cdr3_aa: CASSLHRVGDTQYF
cdr3_nt: TGTGCCAGCAGTTTACACAGGGTCGGAGATACGCAGTATTTT
d_call: -
clone_size: -
v_call: TRBV27
j_call: TRBJ2-3

cdr3_aa: CASSYSRSLGTEAFF
cdr3_nt: TGTGCCAGCAGTTACTCCAGAAGTCTGGGCACTGAAGCTTTCTTT
d_call: -
clone_size: few
v_call: TRBV6-5
j_call: TRBJ1-1